Each of the 26 T cell receptor beta chains below was sequenced from the same sample in a study of T cells in Graves' hyperthyroidism and ophthalmopathy. RNA transcripts provided the source from which TCR beta CDR3 regions were amplified. Carried out on the TCR CDR3, a first-round RT-PCR used the HTBI primer set. MiXCR, applied by TCRdb to the multiplex PCR reads, yields one record per CDR3 protein. This sample has approximately 590,000 distinct CDR3 sequences, with around a sixth found just once. Sequences were obtained from blood. Receptor source: a woman aged 30 to 39 with Graves' hyperthyroidism.

At least ten counts were recorded for this clonotype. V and J are TRBV20-1 and TRBJ2-1; a weak D match, TRBD2 (5 bases). Trimming left V 5 bases short and J 4 bases short, with 15 bases between. CDR1 DFQATT and CDR2 SNEGSKA come from the germline V gene (reference sequence). The CDR3 has 14 amino acids. Written as DNA, the CDR3 is TGCAGTGCTCCCACGAGCGGCTATTACAATGAGCAGTTCTTC. Translation gives CSAPTSGYYNEQFF.

This clonotype occurred many times. J is TRBJ2-1 and V is TRBV13; TRBD1 or TRBD2 may be the D gene (5 bases each). The ends were cut back, 3 bases at V and 1 base at J, with 13 bases in the middle. CDR3 length: 16 amino acids. The germline V gene has CDR1 PRHDT and CDR2 FYEKMQ (reference sequence). As DNA, the CDR3 is TGTGCCAGCAGCTTTCTAGGGGAGAGGTCCTACAATGAGCAGTTCTTC. It yields the protein CASSFLGERSYNEQFF.

There are many counts of this clonotype. The chain employs TRBV6-1 and TRBJ2-2; TRBD1 agrees at 9 bases. Germline CDR1 MNHNS, CDR2 SASEGT. V lost 6 bases to trimming and J lost 0 bases; unmatched junction nucleotides: 5. This CDR3 comprises 16 residues. The CDR3 DNA follows: TGTGCCAGCAGCCGGGGACAGGGCTCGAACACCGGGGAGCTGTTTTTT. Its translation is CASSRGQGSNTGELFF.

This clonotype showed up many times. The rearrangement links TRBV3-1 to TRBJ2-7; TRBD1 aligns across 9 bases. V was pared by 4 bases and J by 3 bases, with 7 bases of the junction left unmatched. CDR3 length: 15 residues. Germline lookup yields CDR1 LGHDT and CDR2 YNNKEL (reference sequence). CDR3 in amino acids: CASSPPGQGFYEQYF. CDR3 nucleotide sequence: TGTGCCAGCAGCCCACCGGGACAGGGATTCTACGAGCAGTACTTC.

In this sample, this clonotype turned up many times. The chain employs TRBV5-1 and TRBJ2-7, with 8 bases fitting TRBD2. V lost 4 bases, J lost 4 bases, and 4 bases stayed unmatched. Germline values: CDR1 SGHRS, CDR2 YFSETQ. The CDR3 sequence is 13 residues long. CDR3 protein: CASSPAGVYEQYF. DNA of the CDR3: TGCGCCAGCAGCCCAGCGGGAGTGTACGAGCAGTACTTC.

Many counts were recorded for this clonotype. The V call is TRBV6-1, the J call TRBJ2-7; TRBD1 is a possible D gene (6 bases). Trimming took 5 bases from V and 2 from J, leaving 13 bases between them. Germline CDR1 MNHNS, CDR2 SASEGT. The length of the CDR3 is 14 residues. CDR3 coding DNA: TGTGCCAGCAGTTTAGGGGACACCCCCTACGAGCAGTACTTC. Amino acids: CASSLGDTPYEQYF.

Points on this clonotype: This may arise from a read error, as a much more abundant clone is one base away. This CDR3 is missing its conserved last phenylalanine or tryptophan, likely due to a read error. V usage is TRBV6-5 and J usage is TRBJ2-7; D perhaps matches TRBD1 (5 bases). This CDR3 region has 13 residues. V lost 7 bases and J lost 0, with 10 bases in between. CDR1 MNHEY and CDR2 SVGAGI come from the germline V gene. The CDR3 coding sequence is TGTGCCAGCACTTTTGACAGCTCCTACGAGCAGTACTCC. Residues: CASTFDSSYEQYS.

This clonotype showed up many times. This chain joins TRBV6-1 and TRBJ2-7; D is perhaps TRBD2 (6 bases). The V gene's germline CDR1 is MNHNS and CDR2 SASEGT. CDR3 size: 15 residues. Trimming pared 5 bases from V and 1 base from J, leaving 15 bases between. CDR3 loop: CASSHSGRLSYEQYF. The CDR3 nucleotides read TGTGCCAGCAGTCATAGCGGAAGGCTGTCCTACGAGCAGTACTTC.

J is TRBJ2-1 and V is TRBV29-1, with no clear D. V shed 0 bases and J shed 6 bases, with 12 bases lying between them. The CDR3 sequence is 14 residues long. The germline CDR1 and CDR2 sequences are SQVTM and ANQGSEA. The CDR3 DNA sequence: TGCAGCGTTGAAGAGCGGCTAGTCAGCAATGAGCAGTTCTTC. Its protein is CSVEERLVSNEQFF.

In its sample, this clonotype was seen a few times. The V and J genes are TRBV7-6 and TRBJ1-3, with D unresolved. The V end lost 1 base, the J end lost 0 bases, and 13 bases lay between the germline ends. The germline gives CDR1 SGHVS, CDR2 FNYEAQ. This CDR3 is built from 17 residues. DNA of the CDR3: TGTGCCAGCAGCTTAGTCTCCCAGGACTACTCTGGAAACACCATATATTTT. The encoded protein is CASSLVSQDYSGNTIYF.

This clonotype was picked up many times. The chain recombines TRBV2 with TRBJ2-3; D is possibly TRBD2 (5 bases). This CDR3 is 15 amino acids long. Germline V gene sequence: CDR1 SNHLY, CDR2 FYNNEI. Trimming pared 7 bases from V and 4 bases from J, leaving 18 bases between. CDR3 amino acids: CASKDPGRWADTQYF. The DNA of the CDR3 is TGTGCCAGCAAGGACCCGGGGAGATGGGCAGATACGCAGTATTTT. Variable domain in full (rest from reference TRBV2 and TRBJ2-3): EPEVTQTPSHQVTQMGQEVILRCVPISNHLYFYWYRQILGQKVEFLVSFYNNEISEKSEIFDDQFSVERPDGSNFTLKIRSTKLEDSAMYFCASKDPGRWADTQYFGPGTRLTVL.

The V call is TRBV9, the J call TRBJ2-1, with TRBD2 matching over 7 bases. Germline V gene sequence: CDR1 SGDLS, CDR2 YYNGEE. This CDR3 is 16 amino acids long. V gave up 0 bases and J gave up 3 bases; unmatched junction bases: 6. The CDR3 loop reads CASSVGFGLVYNEQFF. As DNA, the CDR3 is TGTGCCAGCAGCGTAGGCTTTGGACTAGTCTACAATGAGCAGTTCTTC.

This clonotype has at least ten counts. The CDR3 loop is CASSYRPSGSTLNNEQFF. In DNA form, the CDR3 reads TGTGCCAGCAGTTACCGGCCTAGCGGGAGTACCCTTAACAATGAGCAGTTCTTC. This chain joins TRBV6-2 or TRBV6-3 and TRBJ2-1; 10 bases fit TRBD2. Germline loops: CDR1 MNHEY, CDR2 SVGEGT. Trimming took 2 bases from V and 5 from J; bases not matched to a gene: 12. This CDR3 is 18 amino acids long.

The rearrangement uses TRBV6-5 and TRBJ1-1; no clear D. V lost 0 bases and J 4 bases, leaving 9 bases between the germline ends. The germline V gene encodes CDR1 MNHEY and CDR2 SVGAGI. CDR3 length equals 14 residues. CDR3 bases: TGTGCCAGCAGTTACTCAGAGATACCCACTGAAGCTTTCTTT. The encoded protein is CASSYSEIPTEAFF.

This clonotype was seen ten or more times. J is TRBJ1-1 and V is TRBV5-1, with unresolved D. V gave up 4 bases and J gave up 4 bases, with 17 bases separating them. Germline lookup yields CDR1 SGHRS and CDR2 YFSETQ. The CDR3 runs 15 residues. Here the CDR3 reads CASSLNSAGSTEAFF. DNA of the CDR3: TGCGCCAGCAGCCTGAACTCGGCGGGGTCCACTGAAGCTTTCTTT.

There are many counts of this clonotype. The chain carries TRBV7-2 and TRBJ2-1; unclear D gene. This CDR3 region has 13 residues. V was clipped by 1 base and J by 6 bases, with 7 bases between them. CDR1 is SGHTA and CDR2 is FQGNSA in the germline V gene. The CDR3, as DNA: TGTGCCAGCAGCTTAGTTTCGAGCAATGAGCAGTTCTTC. As protein: CASSLVSSNEQFF.

In its sample, this clonotype was seen once. The chain employs TRBV7-9 and TRBJ1-1; a possible D gene is TRBD1 (5 bases). The CDR3 spans 12 residues. Trimming removed 6 bases at V and 4 bases at J, with 9 bases between. CDR1 and CDR2 (germline): SEHNR, FQNEAQ (reference sequence). The CDR3 loop is CASREGSTEAFF. The DNA of the CDR3 is TGTGCCAGCAGAGAGGGGAGCACTGAAGCTTTCTTT.

This clonotype showed up many times. V gene TRBV10-3 combines with J gene TRBJ2-5, with D perhaps given as TRBD1 or TRBD2 (7 bases each). V lost 8 bases and J lost 5, with 21 bases in between. The length of the CDR3 is 15 residues. CDR1 and CDR2 (germline): ENHRY, SYGVKD. CDR3: CAIATGAGAWETQYF. The DNA of the CDR3 is TGTGCCATCGCTACAGGGGCGGGAGCTTGGGAGACCCAGTACTTC.

This clonotype has at least ten counts. The chain combines TRBV30 with TRBJ1-4; a possible D gene is TRBD1 (5 bases). V was cut by 2 bases and J by 8 bases, with 15 bases left in between. The CDR3 extends over 14 amino acids. The germline V gene has CDR1 GTSNPN and CDR2 SVGIG (reference sequence). Here the CDR3 reads CAWSTGTTQEKLFF. The DNA of the CDR3 is TGTGCCTGGAGTACCGGGACTACGCAAGAAAAACTGTTTTTT.

A few counts support this clonotype. This rearrangement joins TRBV6-1 to TRBJ1-4; the match to TRBD1 covers 7 bases. The germline CDR1 and CDR2 sequences are MNHNS and SASEGT. V lost 6 bases and J lost 0; bases outside the gene matches: 7. This CDR3 comprises 16 residues. The CDR3 here is CASRGQRVATNEKLFF. DNA for the CDR3: TGTGCCAGCAGGGGACAGCGAGTGGCAACTAATGAAAAACTGTTTTTT.

This clonotype was picked up many times. The V call is TRBV6-1, the J call TRBJ2-7; 10 nucleotides line up with TRBD2. This CDR3 contains 14 residues. V trimming: 6 bases; J trimming: 2 bases; junction bases outside the gene matches: 4. CDR1 and CDR2 (germline): MNHNS, SASEGT. The CDR3 protein is CASSRGLAAYEQYF. The CDR3 nucleotides read TGTGCCAGCAGCAGAGGACTAGCGGCCTACGAGCAGTACTTC.

This rearrangement joins TRBV10-3 to TRBJ2-5; TRBD1 is a possible D gene (6 bases). The CDR3 length is 12 residues. V was trimmed by 10 bases and J by 3 bases, leaving 12 bases between them. Germline V gene data show CDR1 as ENHRY and CDR2 as SYGVKD. CDR3 protein: CATGQTEETQYF. The CDR3, as DNA: TGTGCCACCGGACAGACAGAAGAGACCCAGTACTTC.

At least ten counts were recorded for this clonotype. This chain links TRBV28 with TRBJ2-2, with 10 bases identical to TRBD1. This CDR3 is 15 amino acids long. Germline CDR1 reads MDHEN; CDR2 reads SYDVKM. Trimming took 6 bases from V and 5 from J; bases not matched to a gene: 6. CDR3 sequence: CASSKDRGVTGELFF. CDR3 in DNA: TGTGCCAGCAGCAAGGACAGGGGGGTGACCGGGGAGCTGTTTTTT.

This clonotype was detected only a few times. CDR3 bases: TGCGCCAGCAGCCAAGATCCGAGACAGTTGCAAGAGACCCAGTACTTC. This encodes CASSQDPRQLQETQYF. V usage is TRBV4-1 and J usage is TRBJ2-5, with a tentative D call TRBD1 (5 bases). In germline, CDR1 is MGHRA, CDR2 YSYEKL. V lost 0 bases, J lost 2 bases, and 13 bases lay in between. The CDR3 consists of 16 residues.

The V call is TRBV7-8, the J call TRBJ1-3; a weak D match, TRBD1 (6 bases). The ends were cut back, 1 base at V and 5 bases at J, with 12 bases in the middle. The V gene's germline CDR1 is SGHVS and CDR2 FQNEAQ. CDR3 length: 15 residues. CDR3 amino acids: CASSLEVRGRNTIYF. The CDR3 nucleotides read TGTGCCAGCAGCTTAGAAGTCAGGGGAAGAAACACCATATATTTT.

The rearrangement uses TRBV4-1 and TRBJ2-3, with D possibly being TRBD2 (6 bases). V was cut by 6 bases and J by 6 bases, with 19 bases left in between. CDR3 length: 15 residues. The germline V gene encodes CDR1 MGHRA and CDR2 YSYEKL. CDR3 sequence (DNA): TGCGCCAGCAGGCCCGGGACTGAGCTACGCGATACGCAGTATTTT. Translating it yields CASRPGTELRDTQYF.